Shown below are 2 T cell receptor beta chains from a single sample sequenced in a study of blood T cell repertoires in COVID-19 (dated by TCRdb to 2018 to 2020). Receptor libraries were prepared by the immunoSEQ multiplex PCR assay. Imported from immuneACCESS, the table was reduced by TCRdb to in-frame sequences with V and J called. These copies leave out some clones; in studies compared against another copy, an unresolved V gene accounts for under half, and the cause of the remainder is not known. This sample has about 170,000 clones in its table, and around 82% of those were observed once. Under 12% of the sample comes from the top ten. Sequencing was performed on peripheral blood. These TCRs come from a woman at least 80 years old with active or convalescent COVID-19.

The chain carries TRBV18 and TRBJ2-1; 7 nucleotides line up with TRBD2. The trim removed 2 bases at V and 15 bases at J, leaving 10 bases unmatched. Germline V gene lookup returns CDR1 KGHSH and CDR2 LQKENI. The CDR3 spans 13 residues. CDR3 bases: TGTGCCAGCTCACCAACCGCGGGAGAATTTCGGTTCTTC. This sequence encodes CASSPTAGEFRFF.

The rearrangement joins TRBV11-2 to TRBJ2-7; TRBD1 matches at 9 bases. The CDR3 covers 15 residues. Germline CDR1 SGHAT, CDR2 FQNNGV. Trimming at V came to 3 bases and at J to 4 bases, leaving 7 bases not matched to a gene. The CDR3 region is CASSFRDRGNYEQYF. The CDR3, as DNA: TGTGCCAGCAGCTTCCGAGACAGGGGGAATTACGAGCAGTACTTC.